The present entry profiles one TCR beta chain with its context. Its specificity is not known. The data were obtained in a study of cytomegalovirus exposure and HLA in healthy donors. General observations from the study: Rare TCR sequences dominated, though some public TCRs recurred in many donors.

The PCR ran on 60 Vbeta and 13 Jbeta primers. Using immunoSEQ multiplex PCR, the repertoire was profiled, and TCRdb retains in-frame clones only, with some absent. The repertoire holds some 120,000 clones, with 74% as singletons. Germline loops: CDR1 SGHRS, CDR2 YFSETQ. Unmatched junction bases numbered 10, after V lost 1 base and J lost 7 bases. The CDR3 consists of 16 residues. The chain links TRBV5-1 to TRBJ2-4; TRBD2 matches 8 bases. The specimen sequenced was PBMCs. The origin of this receptor is a man in his forties in good health and CMV-seropositive. The CDR3 DNA reads as TGCGCCAGCAGCTTGCCCGGGGGGGCTTCTGGGAACATTCAGTACTTC. Its translation is CASSLPGGASGNIQYF.